Below, 19 T cell receptor beta chains from the same sample are listed, as sequenced in a study of human T cells and chemical hapten exposure. One entry per CDR3 protein, called by TCRdb with MiXCR from the RACE reads. The table has around 350,000 distinct CDR3 sequences, 5.5% seen once; the top ten hold roughly 8.2%. Time point reported: pre-sensitization, week 0. Indicated treatment: therapeutic diphenylcyclopropenone sensitization with weekly scalp DPC. Sample: whole blood, taken in connection with sensitization to the hapten diphenylcyclopropenone (DPC). The receptors derive from a woman aged 18-29 years with alopecia areata. Some clones in this sample may be carry-over from other donors' samples.

This sequence joins TRBV7-3 and TRBJ2-2; a possible D gene is TRBD2 (5 bases). In germline, CDR1 is SGHTA, CDR2 FQGTGA. CDR3 length: 16 residues. Trimming removed 5 bases from V and 6 bases from J, with 19 bases in between. The CDR3 DNA is TGTGCCAGCAGCCTCCGGACTCCCGTGTCCCCCGGGGAGCTGTTTTTT. Residues: CASSLRTPVSPGELFF.

This clonotype has only a few counts. J is TRBJ1-5 and V is TRBV5-5; D is unresolved. V shed 1 base and J shed 1 base, with 12 bases lying between them. This CDR3 region has 16 residues. CDR1 is SGHKS, CDR2 YYEKEE, per germline (reference sequence). CDR3 nucleotide sequence: TGTGCCAGCAGCTTGTACCACGGGTTCAGCAATCAGCCCCAGCATTTT. The encoded protein is CASSLYHGFSNQPQHF.

This clonotype was detected many times. The rearrangement joins TRBV7-6 to TRBJ2-1; D unresolved. V was cut by 1 base and J by 5 bases, with 15 bases left in between. Per germline, CDR1 SGHVS and CDR2 FNYEAQ. This CDR3 has 16 amino acids. In DNA form, the CDR3 reads TGTGCCAGCAGCTTAGAGAAGTATAACTTTAACAATGAGCAGTTCTTC. This sequence encodes CASSLEKYNFNNEQFF.

In this sample, this clonotype turned up many times. The J gene is TRBJ1-1, the V gene TRBV25-1; D possibly corresponds to TRBD1 (6 bases). Between the trimmed V and J ends, which lost 5 bases and 8 bases, there was a span of 21 bases. This CDR3 region has 15 residues. Germline CDR1 reads MGHDK; CDR2 reads SYGVNS. The CDR3 coding sequence is TGTGCCAGCAGTTTTCAAACCGGGACAAGGCCCGAAGCTTTCTTT. Translating it yields CASSFQTGTRPEAFF.

This clonotype appeared many times. The V gene is TRBV7-9, the J gene TRBJ2-7; 9 positions match TRBD2. Germline CDR1 and CDR2: SEHNR and FQNEAQ (reference sequence). This CDR3 has 14 residues. The trim removed 6 bases at V and 4 bases at J, leaving 7 bases unmatched. This chain's CDR3 is CASSFGGGAYEQYF. CDR3 coding DNA: TGTGCCAGCAGTTTCGGCGGGGGGGCTTACGAGCAGTACTTC.

This clonotype came up many times. CDR3 in amino acids: CASSVALGDSYEQYF. The CDR3 coding sequence is TGTGCCAGCAGCGTAGCCCTGGGGGATTCTTACGAGCAGTACTTC. The chain joins TRBV9 to TRBJ2-7; D tentatively reads TRBD1 or TRBD2 (5 bases each). The germline V gene encodes CDR1 SGDLS and CDR2 YYNGEE. Deletions cut 0 bases from V and 4 bases from J, with 14 bases between. This CDR3 region has 15 residues.

The chain employs TRBV11-1 and TRBJ1-6; D remains ambiguous. V lost 5 bases, J lost 5 bases, and 7 bases lay in between. The CDR3 is made up of 13 amino acids. Germline CDR1 and CDR2: SGHAT and FQDESV (reference sequence). The CDR3 here is CASSGLNNSPLHF. The CDR3 DNA sequence: TGTGCCAGCAGCGGACTTAATAATTCACCCCTCCACTTT.

This clonotype has a count of ten or more. V and J are TRBV4-2 and TRBJ2-4, with unresolved D. The length of the CDR3 is 17 residues. Germline assignment: CDR1 LGHNA and CDR2 YNFKEQ. The V end lost 2 bases, the J end lost 0 bases, and 14 bases lay between the germline ends. CDR3 sequence reads: CASSQTQSGLAKNIQYF. The CDR3 DNA follows: TGTGCCAGCAGCCAAACACAATCTGGGCTAGCCAAAAACATTCAGTACTTC.

This clonotype was counted between two and nine times. The CDR3 DNA is TGCGCCAGCAGCTTGGTAGGGGTCAGCACAGATACGCAGTATTTT. As protein: CASSLVGVSTDTQYF. The V call is TRBV5-1, the J call TRBJ2-3, with a weak D call TRBD1 (5 bases). V was pared by 0 bases and J by 0 bases, with 8 bases between. The germline CDR1 and CDR2 sequences are SGHRS and YFSETQ. CDR3 length equals 15 residues.

The rearrangement uses TRBV28 and TRBJ2-4; 9 bases are shared with TRBD2. V was clipped by 5 bases and J by 0 bases; unmatched bases: 5. The CDR3 loop spans 16 amino acids. Per the germline V gene, CDR1 is MDHEN and CDR2 is SYDVKM. CDR3 bases: TGTGCCAGCAGTCTAGCGGGGCTACTAGCCAAAAACATTCAGTACTTC. It yields the protein CASSLAGLLAKNIQYF.

This clonotype occurred a few times. This chain uses TRBV13 with TRBJ1-4; D possibly corresponds to TRBD1 (5 bases). This CDR3 is 14 amino acids long. V was trimmed by 4 bases and J by 6 bases, leaving 12 bases between them. Germline CDR1 is PRHDT and CDR2 is FYEKMQ (reference sequence). This chain's CDR3 is CASSWQGYDEKLFF. CDR3 nucleotides: TGTGCCAGCAGCTGGCAGGGTTACGATGAAAAACTGTTTTTT.

This clonotype was seen at least ten times. The chain employs TRBV4-1 and TRBJ2-4, with 9 bases that match TRBD1. This CDR3 has 17 residues. Germline V CDR1 and CDR2: MGHRA, YSYEKL. Losses at the gene ends were 4 bases for V and 7 bases for J; bases not matched to a gene: 14. CDR3 bases: TGCGCCAGCAGCCCGGTGTTGAACGGACAGGGGAGGAACATTCAGTACTTC. Its protein is CASSPVLNGQGRNIQYF.

Many counts were recorded for this clonotype. The chain is built from TRBV29-1 and TRBJ2-7; 8 nucleotides line up with TRBD1. In germline, CDR1 is SQVTM, CDR2 ANQGSEA. The CDR3 is 13 residues long. V lost 5 bases, J lost 5 bases, and 8 bases stayed unmatched. CDR3 sequence (DNA): TGCAGCGTTTCCAGGACAGGGTCCCACGAGCAGTACTTC. Translation gives CSVSRTGSHEQYF.

The table lists this clonotype with many counts. This chain uses TRBV4-3 with TRBJ2-7; D unresolved. Germline V gene lookup returns CDR1 LGHNA and CDR2 YSLEER. V was pared by 2 bases and J by 1 base, with 12 bases between. This CDR3 is built from 15 residues. CDR3 amino acids: CASSQQADLSYEQYF. The CDR3 DNA reads TGCGCCAGCAGCCAACAGGCGGACCTATCCTACGAGCAGTACTTC.

Points on this clonotype: At one boundary the junction diverges from the germline segment, which might be a read error. The chain joins TRBV11-2 to TRBJ2-7; 7 nucleotides align to TRBD1. The CDR3 runs 14 residues. The germline gives CDR1 SGHAT, CDR2 FQNNGV. CDR3 DNA sequence: TGTACCAGCAGCTCGACAGGGAATTCGAGGGAGCAGTACTTC. Protein product: CTSSSTGNSREQYF.

The table lists this clonotype with many counts. This rearrangement joins TRBV29-1 to TRBJ2-7; D may be TRBD1 (6 bases). There are 14 residues in the CDR3. Germline CDR1 reads SQVTM; CDR2 reads ANQGSEA. V was pared by 7 bases and J by 3 bases, with 19 bases between. The CDR3 here is CSAQKQGFGYEQYF. In DNA form, the CDR3 reads TGCAGCGCCCAGAAACAGGGCTTTGGCTACGAGCAGTACTTC.

This clonotype was observed at least ten times. The chain couples TRBV28 to TRBJ2-7; 7 nucleotides align to TRBD1. The CDR3 extends over 14 amino acids. V dropped 3 bases and J dropped 1; count of bases not matched to a gene: 3. CDR1 and CDR2 from the germline V gene are MDHEN and SYDVKM. The CDR3 bases are TGTGCCAGCAGTTTCCTGGGACAGTCCTACGAGCAGTACTTC. Amino acids: CASSFLGQSYEQYF. The entire variable domain, with the rest obtained from reference TRBV28 and TRBJ2-7, is as follows: DVKVTQSSRYLVKRTGEKVFLECVQDMDHENMFWYRQDPGLGLRLIYFSYDVKMKEKGDIPEGYSVSREKKERFSLILESASTNQTSMYLCASSFLGQSYEQYFGPGTRLTVT.

The chain couples TRBV7-2 to TRBJ1-6, with D perhaps TRBD1 (5 bases). The CDR3 runs to 16 residues. V lost 1 base and J 7 bases, leaving 14 bases between the germline ends. Germline CDR1 is SGHTA and CDR2 is FQGNSA. CDR3 in DNA: TGTGCCAGCAGCTTAGTGGGACGCCCGACGAATTCACCCCTCCACTTT. Amino acid sequence: CASSLVGRPTNSPLHF.

This clonotype was recorded many times. The chain uses TRBV6-5 and TRBJ2-4; TRBD1 matches at 9 bases. V lost 5 bases to trimming and J lost 8 bases; unmatched junction nucleotides: 13. Per germline, CDR1 MNHEY and CDR2 SVGAGI. This CDR3 is built from 16 residues. The CDR3 sequence is CASSPELTGGRHIQYF. CDR3 nucleotides: TGTGCCAGCAGTCCCGAGCTTACAGGGGGCCGGCACATTCAGTACTTC.